The present T cell receptor beta chain was sequenced within a study of beta chain features in type 1 diabetes. Trimming removed 3 bases at V and 2 bases at J, with 6 bases between. Germline V lookup: CDR1 GTSNPN, CDR2 SVGIG (reference sequence). This CDR3 comprises 12 residues. cDNA synthesis used the whole RNA isolate, giving expressed TCRB sequences. Clones were sequenced by immunoSEQ multiplex PCR, and TCRdb holds only the in-frame ones, with some missing. In the table there are about 260,000 clones, roughly two thirds of which are singletons. Sequencing input: naive CD4+ T cells from blood. The TCR sequence derives from a man younger than 45 in good health. The V call is TRBV30, the J call TRBJ2-3; D is unclear. CDR3 region: CAWSRSTDTQYF. As DNA, the CDR3 is TGTGCCTGGAGCCGGTCCACAGATACGCAGTATTTT. The variable domain in full, with the rest retrieved from reference TRBV30 and TRBJ2-3, is SQTIHQWPATLVQPVGSPLSLECTVEGTSNPNLYWYRQAAGRGLQLLFYSVGIGQISSEVPQNLSASRPQDRQFILSSKKLLLSDSGFYLCAWSRSTDTQYFGPGTRLTVL.